What follows is one T cell receptor (beta chain) and its context. CDR1 is MNHNY, CDR2 SVGAGI, per germline (reference sequence). V trimming: 5 bases; J trimming: 8 bases; junction bases outside the gene matches: 17. The CDR3 is 17 amino acids. The entry originates in a study of blood T cell repertoires in COVID-19. Across the study: The analysed material was cDNA or gDNA that came from T cells, B-cell-depleted T cells, or PBMCs.

The data were produced by immunoSEQ multiplex PCR, yet TCRdb's version contains in-frame clones alone and is incomplete. The sample has around 93,000 clones, roughly 79% seen once. This chain uses TRBV6-6 with TRBJ2-1, with 8 nucleotides matching TRBD2. The sequence was collected from a woman at least 80 years old with acute or convalescent COVID-19. The sequenced sample consisted of peripheral blood. In nucleotides, the CDR3 is TGTGCCAGCAGTCCACCTCCCAGCGGGGGTGCGATGTATGAGCAGTTCTTC. Translated: CASSPPPSGGAMYEQFF.